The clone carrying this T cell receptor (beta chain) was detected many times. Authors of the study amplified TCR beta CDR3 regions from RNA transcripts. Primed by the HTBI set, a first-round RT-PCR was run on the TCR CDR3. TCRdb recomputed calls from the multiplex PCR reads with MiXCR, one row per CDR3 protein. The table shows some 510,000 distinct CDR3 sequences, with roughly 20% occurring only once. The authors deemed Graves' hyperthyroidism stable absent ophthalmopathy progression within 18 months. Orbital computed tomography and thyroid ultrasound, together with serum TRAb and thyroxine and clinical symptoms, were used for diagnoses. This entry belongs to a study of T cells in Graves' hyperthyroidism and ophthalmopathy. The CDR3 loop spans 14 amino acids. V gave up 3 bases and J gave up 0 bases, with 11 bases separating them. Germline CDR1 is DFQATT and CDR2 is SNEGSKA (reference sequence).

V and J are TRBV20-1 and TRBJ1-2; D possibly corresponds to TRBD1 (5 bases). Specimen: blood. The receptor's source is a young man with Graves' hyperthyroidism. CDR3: CSARGQEANYGYTF. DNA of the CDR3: TGCAGTGCTAGGGGGCAGGAGGCTAACTATGGCTACACCTTC.